Following are 30 T cell receptor beta chains from one sample sequenced in a study of cytomegalovirus exposure and HLA in healthy donors. The PCR ran on 60 Vbeta and 13 Jbeta primers. Method: immunoSEQ multiplex PCR; TCRdb's copy keeps in-frame clones and lacks some. In the table there are around 86,000 clones, roughly 8.2% of which are singletons. The sequencing input was PBMCs. The receptor source for this set is a man aged 50 to 60 in good health and CMV-seronegative.

This clone appeared a few times. J is TRBJ2-2 and V is TRBV27, with D possibly TRBD2 on 5 matching bases. The CDR3 runs to 12 residues. The ends were cut back, 7 bases at V and 8 bases at J, with 11 bases in the middle. Per germline, CDR1 MNHEY and CDR2 SMNVEV (reference sequence). CDR3 DNA sequence: TGTGCCAGCACCCACGGGGTAGGGGAGCTGTTTTTT. Translation gives CASTHGVGELFF.

This clone was counted a few times. The chain employs TRBV15 and TRBJ2-3, with TRBD2 matching 7 bases. This CDR3 region has 14 residues. V shed 5 bases, J shed 4 bases, and the junction held 6 bases outside the gene matches. CDR1 LNHNV and CDR2 YYDKDF come from the germline V gene (reference sequence). The CDR3 reads CATSPGRSADTQYF. In nucleotides, the CDR3 is TGTGCCACCAGCCCCGGGAGGAGCGCAGATACGCAGTATTTT.

The chain has TRBV19 and TRBJ1-3, with unresolved D. The germline V gene encodes CDR1 LNHDA and CDR2 SQIVND (reference sequence). V lost 3 bases, J lost 0 bases, and 12 bases lay in between. There are 16 residues in the CDR3. The chain's CDR3 is CASSMRPATSGNTIYF. The DNA for the CDR3 is TGTGCCAGTAGTATGCGCCCAGCGACCTCTGGAAACACCATATATTTT.

This clone was detected a few times. The rearrangement links TRBV2 to TRBJ1-4; no firm D call. The CDR3 covers 14 residues. The germline V gene has CDR1 SNHLY and CDR2 FYNNEI. Trimming pared 4 bases from V and 7 bases from J, leaving 13 bases between. This chain's CDR3 is CASSVGWRVEKLFF. The DNA of the CDR3 is TGTGCCAGCAGTGTTGGGTGGAGGGTTGAAAAACTGTTTTTT. Full variable domain (rest looked up from reference TRBV2 and TRBJ1-4): EPEVTQTPSHQVTQMGQEVILRCVPISNHLYFYWYRQILGQKVEFLVSFYNNEISEKSEIFDDQFSVERPDGSNFTLKIRSTKLEDSAMYFCASSVGWRVEKLFFGSGTQLSVL.

This clone came up a few times. The J gene is TRBJ2-1, the V gene TRBV18, with 8 nucleotides matching TRBD1. The V segment lost 1 base and the J segment 5 bases; nucleotides outside the gene matches: 13. The V gene's germline CDR1 is KGHSH and CDR2 LQKENI. The CDR3 extends over 18 amino acids. DNA for the CDR3: TGTGCCAGCTCACCACAAGGGGGGCAGGGGGCTGGTAACAATGAGCAGTTCTTC. Its translation is CASSPQGGQGAGNNEQFF.

The chain recombines TRBV2 with TRBJ2-7, with D possibly being TRBD1 (7 bases). The germline V and J ends were trimmed by 5 bases and 2 bases, with 22 bases remaining between them. The germline CDR1 and CDR2 sequences are SNHLY and FYNNEI. This CDR3 contains 17 residues. The CDR3 DNA reads as TGTGCCAGCAGTTCGTCCTCGGCGGGACAGAGGACCTACGAGCAGTACTTC. As protein: CASSSSSAGQRTYEQYF.

The CDR3 spells CASTPTSGGAEKQYF. CDR3 nucleotide sequence: TGTGCCAGCACCCCGACTAGCGGGGGGGCCGAGAAGCAGTATTTT. This chain links TRBV6-5 with TRBJ2-3; 14 bases map to TRBD2. This CDR3 contains 15 residues. Unmatched junction bases numbered 11, after V lost 7 bases and J lost 11 bases. Germline values: CDR1 MNHEY, CDR2 SVGAGI.

The genes are TRBV7-2 and TRBJ2-7, with D perhaps matching TRBD2 (5 bases). Germline CDR1 and CDR2: SGHTA and FQGNSA. Trimming cost V 5 bases and J 4 bases, with 12 bases left between them. The CDR3 sequence is 13 residues long. CDR3 sequence (DNA): TGTGCCAGCAGCGCAGTCCGGGGATACGAGCAGTACTTC. This sequence encodes CASSAVRGYEQYF.

This chain uses TRBV10-3 with TRBJ2-5, with 8 bases aligning to TRBD2. V was clipped by 2 bases and J by 3 bases; unmatched bases: 5. The CDR3 runs to 15 residues. Germline CDR1 is ENHRY and CDR2 is SYGVKD. The CDR3 spells CAISEGGGRKETQYF. CDR3 sequence (DNA): TGTGCCATCAGTGAGGGCGGGGGGCGCAAAGAGACCCAGTACTTC.

The V call is TRBV4-1, the J call TRBJ1-4; D is perhaps TRBD1 (5 bases). The V and J ends lost 4 bases and 8 bases respectively, with 26 bases between them. Per the germline V gene, CDR1 is MGHRA and CDR2 is YSYEKL. The CDR3 length is 18 residues. CDR3 region: CASSRIGSSGTREEKLFF. The CDR3 DNA sequence: TGCGCCAGCAGCCGCATCGGATCATCGGGGACCCGGGAGGAAAAACTGTTTTTT.

The chain has TRBV28 and TRBJ1-2, with 8 bases aligning to TRBD1. Trimming at V came to 7 bases and at J to 5 bases, leaving 6 bases not matched to a gene. The germline gives CDR1 MDHEN, CDR2 SYDVKM. The CDR3 consists of 13 residues. Here the CDR3 DNA reads TGTGCCAGCAATACGGACAGGGAGTATGGCTACACCTTC. Protein: CASNTDREYGYTF.

In this sample, this clone turned up many times. V is TRBV6-1 and J is TRBJ1-3, with 8 bases lining up with TRBD1. From germline, CDR1 is MNHNS and CDR2 SASEGT. CDR3 length: 15 residues. With 5 bases clipped from V and 1 base from J, the junction kept 4 bases outside the gene matches. The CDR3 DNA reads as TGTGCCAGCAGTTCAGGGGGCTGGTCTGGAAACACCATATATTTT. Translated, it gives CASSSGGWSGNTIYF.

Only a few counts were recorded for this clone. The chain is built from TRBV4-1 and TRBJ1-5; D is undetermined. The CDR3 spans 12 residues. Looked up from germline, CDR1 is MGHRA and CDR2 is YSYEKL. The V end lost 4 bases, the J end lost 9 bases, and 10 bases lay between the germline ends. DNA of the CDR3: TGCGCCAGCAGCCCCGGTGGAGGGCCCCAGCATTTT. It translates to CASSPGGGPQHF.

Worth noting for this clone: Additional DNA sequences in this sample encode the identical CDR3. The CDR3 loop reads CASSSTRDRGRGQYF. DNA for the CDR3: TGTGCCAGCAGCTCCACACGGGACAGGGGCAGGGGGCAGTACTTC. The rearrangement joins TRBV5-4 to TRBJ2-7, with 10 bases fitting TRBD1. This CDR3 spans 15 amino acids. V lost 3 bases and J lost 9; bases outside the gene matches: 12. Germline loops: CDR1 SGHNT, CDR2 YYREEE (reference sequence).

The sample holds a few counts of this clone. J is TRBJ2-7 and V is TRBV6-5; 11 nucleotides agree with TRBD1. Germline V CDR1 and CDR2: MNHEY, SVGAGI. This CDR3 has 15 amino acids. Trimming took 0 bases from V and 4 from J; bases not matched to a gene: 2. CDR3 sequence (DNA): TGTGCCAGCAGTTACTCGGACAGGGGGCCTTACGAGCAGTACTTC. This codes for CASSYSDRGPYEQYF.

The chain couples TRBV11-2 to TRBJ2-1; maybe TRBD1 (6 bases). Germline lookup yields CDR1 SGHAT and CDR2 FQNNGV. This CDR3 is built from 17 residues. Trimming pared 5 bases from V and 3 bases from J, leaving 20 bases between. The CDR3 reads CASSPRVLGAGYNEQFF. The CDR3 nucleotides read TGTGCCAGCAGCCCCCGGGTTTTGGGGGCCGGCTACAATGAGCAGTTCTTC. Full variable domain (rest looked up from reference TRBV11-2 and TRBJ2-1): EAGVAQSPRYKIIEKRQSVAFWCNPISGHATLYWYQQILGQGPKLLIQFQNNGVVDDSQLPKDRFSAERLKGVDSTLKIQPAKLEDSAVYLCASSPRVLGAGYNEQFFGPGTRLTVL.

V and J are TRBV7-2 and TRBJ2-5; TRBD2 aligns across 8 bases. Germline-derived CDR1 and CDR2 are SGHTA and FQGNSA. The CDR3 length is 14 residues. Losses at the gene ends were 5 bases for V and 4 bases for J; bases not matched to a gene: 6. The CDR3 reads CASSLQAGGETQYF. The CDR3 coding sequence is TGTGCCAGCAGCCTCCAGGCGGGAGGAGAGACCCAGTACTTC.

This clone has more than one count but fewer than ten. The V gene is TRBV28, the J gene TRBJ1-1, with 11 bases lining up with TRBD1. The CDR3 length is 16 residues. Losses at the gene ends were 3 bases for V and 1 base for J; bases not matched to a gene: 4. Germline-derived CDR1 and CDR2 are MDHEN and SYDVKM. The DNA for the CDR3 is TGTGCCAGCAGTTTCGGGACAGGGGGGGGGAACACTGAAGCTTTCTTT. This codes for CASSFGTGGGNTEAFF. The full variable domain, with the rest looked up from reference TRBV28 and TRBJ1-1, is DVKVTQSSRYLVKRTGEKVFLECVQDMDHENMFWYRQDPGLGLRLIYFSYDVKMKEKGDIPEGYSVSREKKERFSLILESASTNQTSMYLCASSFGTGGGNTEAFFGQGTRLTVV.

The chain uses TRBV6-1 and TRBJ1-1, with TRBD1 identical over 7 bases. Trimming removed 4 bases from V and 3 bases from J; junction bases left unmatched: 8. In germline, CDR1 is MNHNS, CDR2 SASEGT. The CDR3 sequence is 15 residues long. The chain's CDR3 is CASSVSGQLYTEAFF. For the CDR3, the DNA is TGTGCCAGCAGTGTCTCGGGACAGCTCTACACTGAAGCTTTCTTT.

Only a few counts were recorded for this clone. J is TRBJ1-5 and V is TRBV27; TRBD1 matches at 7 bases. This CDR3 spans 15 amino acids. Germline V gives CDR1 MNHEY, CDR2 SMNVEV (reference sequence). J gave up 2 bases and V 6 bases, and 7 bases lay outside the gene matches. CDR3 sequence reads: CASSSTGEGNQPQHF. CDR3 sequence (DNA): TGTGCCAGCAGCTCTACAGGGGAGGGCAATCAGCCCCAGCATTTT.

The V and J genes are TRBV18 and TRBJ1-6, with 8 nucleotides matching TRBD1. Germline trimming cut 3 bases from V and 11 bases from J; bases unmatched to any gene: 6. Germline CDR1 is KGHSH and CDR2 is LQKENI. The CDR3 sequence is 14 residues long. Here the CDR3 DNA reads TGTGCCAGCTCACCTACAGGACAGGGAGCACCCCTCCACTTT. Translating gives CASSPTGQGAPLHF. Supplemented by reference TRBV18 and TRBJ1-6, the full variable domain reads NAGVMQNPRHLVRRRGQEARLRCSPMKGHSHVYWYRQLPEEGLKFMVYLQKENIIDESGMPKERFSAEFPKEGPSILRIQQVVRGDSAAYFCASSPTGQGAPLHFGNGTRLTVT.

The rearrangement joins TRBV27 to TRBJ2-5; possible D gene TRBD2, 5 bases. Germline CDR1 is MNHEY and CDR2 is SMNVEV (reference sequence). This CDR3 region has 14 residues. With 5 bases removed from V and 0 bases from J, the gap between germline ends came to 10 bases. The CDR3 DNA reads TGTGCCAGCAGTCCCACCGGGGACCAAGAGACCCAGTACTTC. Its protein is CASSPTGDQETQYF.

The sample holds many counts of this clone. This rearrangement joins TRBV7-9 to TRBJ2-7, with D possibly being TRBD1 (7 bases). This CDR3 comprises 16 residues. V was trimmed by 5 bases and J by 4 bases, leaving 21 bases between them. The germline CDR1 and CDR2 sequences are SEHNR and FQNEAQ (reference sequence). The CDR3 nucleotides read TGTGCCAGCAGCCTCTCCCCTAGCAGGGGGAGGTACGAGCAGTACTTC. Its protein is CASSLSPSRGRYEQYF.

V and J are TRBV4-2 and TRBJ2-2, with a weak D call TRBD1 (5 bases). V gave up 8 bases and J gave up 1 base, with 14 bases separating them. Looked up from germline, CDR1 is LGHNA and CDR2 is YNFKEQ. CDR3 size: 15 residues. As DNA, the CDR3 is TGTGCCAGCCAGGGTGGCTCCCAGAACACCGGGGAGCTGTTTTTT. The encoded protein is CASQGGSQNTGELFF.

This clone was seen only a few times. The chain employs TRBV11-2 and TRBJ2-7, with D hard to call. Between the trimmed V and J ends, which lost 1 base and 0 bases, there was a span of 10 bases. The CDR3 runs 15 residues. Germline-derived CDR1 and CDR2 are SGHAT and FQNNGV. CDR3 DNA sequence: TGTGCCAGCAGCTTAGTTGGCGGAAGCTCCTACGAGCAGTACTTC. Protein sequence: CASSLVGGSSYEQYF.

This clone was seen a handful of times. V is TRBV18 and J is TRBJ1-5; 9 nucleotides align to TRBD1. Looked up from germline, CDR1 is KGHSH and CDR2 is LQKENI. After removal of 3 bases from V and 7 bases from J, the junction contained 10 bases not matched to a gene. The CDR3 extends over 16 amino acids. The CDR3 DNA is TGTGCCAGCTCACCCTTGGACAGGGGAGACAGACAGCCCCAGCATTTT. Its translation is CASSPLDRGDRQPQHF.

This clone was detected a few times. The chain combines TRBV6-1 with TRBJ1-1, with no clear D. Trimming took off 2 bases at V and 1 base at J, with 11 bases between the two ends. Germline V gives CDR1 MNHNS, CDR2 SASEGT. This CDR3 has 15 amino acids. The CDR3 bases are TGTGCCAGCAGTGAATTCGGTCACTCGAACACTGAAGCTTTCTTT. It translates to CASSEFGHSNTEAFF.

The V gene is TRBV2, the J gene TRBJ2-4, with D maybe TRBD2 (6 bases). The CDR3 totals 16 residues. The germline CDR1 and CDR2 sequences are SNHLY and FYNNEI. The germline V and J ends were trimmed by 4 bases and 6 bases, with 19 bases remaining between them. The CDR3 sequence: CASSGPSGAGRNIQYF. The CDR3 DNA reads as TGTGCCAGCAGTGGCCCCAGCGGAGCGGGCCGAAACATTCAGTACTTC.

This clone occurred a few times. The V and J genes are TRBV27 and TRBJ1-1; TRBD1 is a possible D gene (5 bases). Germline loops: CDR1 MNHEY, CDR2 SMNVEV (reference sequence). Trimming cost V 7 bases and J 5 bases, with 14 bases left between them. The CDR3 extends over 13 amino acids. The CDR3 is CASTSRGGTEAFF. The CDR3 DNA is TGTGCCAGCACCTCTCGGGGGGGGACTGAAGCTTTCTTT.

The rearrangement uses TRBV5-5 and TRBJ1-2; D unclear. Germline V gene sequence: CDR1 SGHKS, CDR2 YYEKEE (reference sequence). The CDR3 consists of 15 residues. V was cut by 3 bases and J by 0 bases, with 12 bases left in between. In DNA form, the CDR3 reads TGTGCCAGCAGCTCCCACGGCGGAGCTAACTATGGCTACACCTTC. The encoded protein is CASSSHGGANYGYTF.